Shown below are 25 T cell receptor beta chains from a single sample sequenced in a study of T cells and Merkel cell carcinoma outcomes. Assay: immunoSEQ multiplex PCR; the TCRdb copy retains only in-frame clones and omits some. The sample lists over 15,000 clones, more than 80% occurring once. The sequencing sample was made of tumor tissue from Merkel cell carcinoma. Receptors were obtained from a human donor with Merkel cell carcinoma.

For the CDR3, the DNA is TGTGCCAGTAGTCTCCTGGGACAGGGGTACGGGGAGCTGTTTTTT. Amino acid sequence: CASSLLGQGYGELFF. The chain has TRBV19 and TRBJ2-2, with TRBD1 matching 10 bases. There are 15 residues in the CDR3. Per germline, CDR1 LNHDA and CDR2 SQIVND (reference sequence). V was clipped by 5 bases and J by 7 bases; unmatched bases: 7.

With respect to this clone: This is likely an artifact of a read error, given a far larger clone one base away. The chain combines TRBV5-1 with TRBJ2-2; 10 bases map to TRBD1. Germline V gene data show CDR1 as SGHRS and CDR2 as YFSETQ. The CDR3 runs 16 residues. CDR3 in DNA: TGCGCCAGTAGCCTGGGACAGGGGAAGAACACCAGGGAGCTGTTTTTT. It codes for CASSLGQGKNTRELFF.

The CDR3 is CAKPQGGDEKLFF. CDR3 nucleotide sequence: TGCGCCAAACCTCAGGGAGGGGATGAAAAACTGTTTTTT. The chain has TRBV5-1 and TRBJ1-4; perhaps TRBD1 as D (5 bases). V lost 9 bases, J lost 6 bases, and 15 bases lay in between. The CDR3 runs 13 residues. Germline CDR1 and CDR2: SGHRS and YFSETQ.

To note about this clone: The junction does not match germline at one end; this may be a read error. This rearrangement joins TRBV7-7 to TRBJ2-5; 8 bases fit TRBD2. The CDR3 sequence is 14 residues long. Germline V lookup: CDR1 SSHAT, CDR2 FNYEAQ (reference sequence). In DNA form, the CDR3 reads TGTGCTAGCAGCTCAGGGACTAGTCTGGAGACCCAGTACTTC. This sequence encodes CASSSGTSLETQYF.

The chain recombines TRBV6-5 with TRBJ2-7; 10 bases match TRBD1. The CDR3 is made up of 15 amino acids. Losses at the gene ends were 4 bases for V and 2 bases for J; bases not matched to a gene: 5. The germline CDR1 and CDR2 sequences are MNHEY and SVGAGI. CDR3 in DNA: TGTGCCAGCAGTTCACCCGGGACAGGGGCCTACGAGCAGTACTTC. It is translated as CASSSPGTGAYEQYF.

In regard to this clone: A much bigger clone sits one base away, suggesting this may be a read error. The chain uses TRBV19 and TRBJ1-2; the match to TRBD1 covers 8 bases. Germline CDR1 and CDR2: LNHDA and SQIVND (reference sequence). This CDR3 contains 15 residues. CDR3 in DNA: TGTGCCAGTAGTCAGACAGGGGCCGATAACTATGGCTACATCTTC. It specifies CASSQTGADNYGYIF.

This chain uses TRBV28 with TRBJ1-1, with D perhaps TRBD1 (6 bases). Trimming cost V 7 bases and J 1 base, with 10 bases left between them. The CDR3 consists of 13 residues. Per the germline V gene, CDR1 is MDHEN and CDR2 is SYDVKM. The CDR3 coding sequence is TGTGCCAGCAAGGTAGGGGGGAACACTGAAGCTTTCTTT. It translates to CASKVGGNTEAFF.

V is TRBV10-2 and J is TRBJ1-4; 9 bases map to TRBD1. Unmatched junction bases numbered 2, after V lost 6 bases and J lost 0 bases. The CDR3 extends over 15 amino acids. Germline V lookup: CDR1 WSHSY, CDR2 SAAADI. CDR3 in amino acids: CASRGQGATNEKLFF. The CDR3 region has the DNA TGCGCCAGCAGGGGACAGGGCGCAACTAATGAAAAACTGTTTTTT.

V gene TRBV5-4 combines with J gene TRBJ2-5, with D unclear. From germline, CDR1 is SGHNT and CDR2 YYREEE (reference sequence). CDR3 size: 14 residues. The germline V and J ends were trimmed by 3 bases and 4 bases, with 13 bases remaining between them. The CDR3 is CASSSALGGETQYF. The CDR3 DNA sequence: TGTGCCAGCAGCTCCGCATTAGGTGGAGAGACCCAGTACTTC.

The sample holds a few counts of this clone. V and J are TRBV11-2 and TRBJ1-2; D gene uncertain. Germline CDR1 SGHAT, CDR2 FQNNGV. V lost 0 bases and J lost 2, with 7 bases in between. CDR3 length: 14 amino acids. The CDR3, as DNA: TGTGCCAGCAGCTTAGACACCCTCAACTATGGCTACACCTTC. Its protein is CASSLDTLNYGYTF.

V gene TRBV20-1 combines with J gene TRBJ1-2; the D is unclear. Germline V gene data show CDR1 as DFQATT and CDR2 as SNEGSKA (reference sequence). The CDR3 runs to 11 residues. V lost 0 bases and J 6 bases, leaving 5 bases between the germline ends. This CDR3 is CSARERDGYTF. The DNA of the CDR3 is TGCAGTGCTAGAGAACGGGATGGCTACACCTTC.

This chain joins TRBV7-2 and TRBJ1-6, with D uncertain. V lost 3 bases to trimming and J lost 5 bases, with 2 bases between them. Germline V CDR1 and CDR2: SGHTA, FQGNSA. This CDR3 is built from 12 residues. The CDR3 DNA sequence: TGTGCCAGCAGCTTGGATAATTCACCCCTCCACTTT. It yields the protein CASSLDNSPLHF.

The CDR3 loop reads CSVTREPYEQYF. CDR3 coding DNA: TGCAGCGTTACCCGGGAGCCGTACGAGCAGTACTTC. The gene calls are TRBV29-1 and TRBJ2-7, with TRBD2 as a possible D gene (6 bases). The ends were cut back, 5 bases at V and 4 bases at J, with 12 bases in the middle. CDR1 is SQVTM and CDR2 is ANQGSEA in the germline V gene. The CDR3 consists of 12 residues.

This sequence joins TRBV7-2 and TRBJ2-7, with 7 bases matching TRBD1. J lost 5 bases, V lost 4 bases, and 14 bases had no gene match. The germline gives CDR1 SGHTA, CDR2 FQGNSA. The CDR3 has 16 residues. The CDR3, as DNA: TGTGCCAGCAGCTCCCTTGGGACAGCGAGTCTAAACGAGCAGTACTTC. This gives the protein CASSSLGTASLNEQYF.

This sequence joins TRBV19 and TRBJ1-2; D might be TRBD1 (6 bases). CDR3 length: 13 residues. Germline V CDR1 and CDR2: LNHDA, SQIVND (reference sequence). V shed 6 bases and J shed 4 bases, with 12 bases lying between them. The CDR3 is CASRGRGSYGYTF. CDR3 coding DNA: TGTGCCAGTAGGGGCAGGGGTAGCTATGGCTACACCTTC. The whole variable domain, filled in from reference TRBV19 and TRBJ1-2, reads DGGITQSPKYLFRKEGQNVTLSCEQNLNHDAMYWYRQDPGQGLRLIYYSQIVNDFQKGDIAEGYSVSREKKESFPLTVTSAQKNPTAFYLCASRGRGSYGYTFGSGTRLTVV.

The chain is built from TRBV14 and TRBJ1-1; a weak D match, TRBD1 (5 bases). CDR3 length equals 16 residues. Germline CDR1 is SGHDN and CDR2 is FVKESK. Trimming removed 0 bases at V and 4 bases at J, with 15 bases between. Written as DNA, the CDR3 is TGTGCCAGCAGCCAAGATCGGGGGGGGTGGGGCACTGAAGCTTTCTTT. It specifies CASSQDRGGWGTEAFF.

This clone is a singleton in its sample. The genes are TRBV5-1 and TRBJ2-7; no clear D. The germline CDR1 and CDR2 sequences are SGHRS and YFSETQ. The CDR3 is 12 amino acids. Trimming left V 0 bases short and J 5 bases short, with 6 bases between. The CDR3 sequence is CASSLGLDEQYF. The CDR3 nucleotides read TGCGCCAGCAGCTTGGGGTTGGACGAGCAGTACTTC.

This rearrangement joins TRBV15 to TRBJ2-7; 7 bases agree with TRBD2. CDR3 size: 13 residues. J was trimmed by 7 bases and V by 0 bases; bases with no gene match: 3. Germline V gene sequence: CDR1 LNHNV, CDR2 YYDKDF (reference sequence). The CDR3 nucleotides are TGTGCCACCAGCAGAGACAGGGAGGGGGAGCAGTACTTC. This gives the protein CATSRDREGEQYF. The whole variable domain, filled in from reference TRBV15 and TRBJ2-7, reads DAMVIQNPRYQVTQFGKPVTLSCSQTLNHNVMYWYQQKSSQAPKLLFHYYDKDFNNEADTPDNFQSRRPNTSFCFLDIRSPGLGDTAMYLCATSRDREGEQYFGPGTRLTVT.

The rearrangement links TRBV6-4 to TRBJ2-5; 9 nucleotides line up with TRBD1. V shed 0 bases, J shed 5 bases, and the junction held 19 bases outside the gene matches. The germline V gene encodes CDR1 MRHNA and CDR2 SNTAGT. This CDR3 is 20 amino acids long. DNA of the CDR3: TGTGCCAGCAGTGACTCGGAGTTTAAGGGCAACAGGGGGCGCGGGGAGACCCAGTACTTC. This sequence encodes CASSDSEFKGNRGRGETQYF.

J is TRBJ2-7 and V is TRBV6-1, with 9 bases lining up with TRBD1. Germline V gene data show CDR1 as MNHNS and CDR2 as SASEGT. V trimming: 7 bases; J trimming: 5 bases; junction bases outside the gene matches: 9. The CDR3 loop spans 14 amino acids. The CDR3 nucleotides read TGTGCCAGCAACTCCTGGGACAGGGACGACGAGCAGTACTTC. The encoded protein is CASNSWDRDDEQYF.

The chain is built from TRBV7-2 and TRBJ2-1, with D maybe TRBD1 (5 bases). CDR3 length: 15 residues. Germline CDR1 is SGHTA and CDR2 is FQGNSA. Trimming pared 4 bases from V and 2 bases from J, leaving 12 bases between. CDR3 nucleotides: TGTGCCAGCAGCTCGAAAGGGGCAACCTACAATGAGCAGTTCTTC. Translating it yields CASSSKGATYNEQFF.

The CDR3 loop is CASSVNPGGGEKLFF. DNA of the CDR3: TGTGCCAGCAGCGTCAACCCAGGGGGAGGTGAAAAACTGTTTTTT. This chain links TRBV9 with TRBJ1-4, with TRBD1 matching 7 bases. Unmatched junction bases numbered 8, after V lost 2 bases and J lost 7 bases. The CDR3 is 15 residues long. Per the germline V gene, CDR1 is SGDLS and CDR2 is YYNGEE.

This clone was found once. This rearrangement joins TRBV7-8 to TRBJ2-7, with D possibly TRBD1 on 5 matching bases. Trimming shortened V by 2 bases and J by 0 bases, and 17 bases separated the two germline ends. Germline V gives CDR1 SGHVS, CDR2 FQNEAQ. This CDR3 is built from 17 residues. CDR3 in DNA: TGTGCCAGCAGCTTACGCGGACAAGGGGCCAGCTCCTACGAGCAGTACTTC. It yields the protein CASSLRGQGASSYEQYF.

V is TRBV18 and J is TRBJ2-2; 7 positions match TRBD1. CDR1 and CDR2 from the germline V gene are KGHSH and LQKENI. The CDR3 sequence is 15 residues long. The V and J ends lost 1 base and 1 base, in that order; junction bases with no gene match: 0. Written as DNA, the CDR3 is TGTGCCAGCTCACCACGGGACAGGAACACCGGGGAGCTGTTTTTT. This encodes CASSPRDRNTGELFF.

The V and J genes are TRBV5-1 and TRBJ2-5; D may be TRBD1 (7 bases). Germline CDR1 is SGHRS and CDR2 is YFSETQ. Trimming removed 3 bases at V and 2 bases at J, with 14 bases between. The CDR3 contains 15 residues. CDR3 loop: CASSSGGTEQETQYF. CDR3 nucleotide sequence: TGCGCCAGCAGCTCGGGCGGGACAGAGCAAGAGACCCAGTACTTC.